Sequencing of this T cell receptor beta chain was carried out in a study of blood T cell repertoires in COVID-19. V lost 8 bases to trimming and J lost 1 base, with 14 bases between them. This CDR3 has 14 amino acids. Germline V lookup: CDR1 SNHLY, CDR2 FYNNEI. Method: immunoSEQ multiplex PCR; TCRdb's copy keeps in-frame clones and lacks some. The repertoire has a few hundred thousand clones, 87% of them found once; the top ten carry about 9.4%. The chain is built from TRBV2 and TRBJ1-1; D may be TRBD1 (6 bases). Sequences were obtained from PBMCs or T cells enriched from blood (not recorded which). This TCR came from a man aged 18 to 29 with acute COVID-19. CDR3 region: CASGTLQGNTEAFF. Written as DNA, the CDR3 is TGTGCCAGCGGGACACTTCAGGGGAACACTGAAGCTTTCTTT.